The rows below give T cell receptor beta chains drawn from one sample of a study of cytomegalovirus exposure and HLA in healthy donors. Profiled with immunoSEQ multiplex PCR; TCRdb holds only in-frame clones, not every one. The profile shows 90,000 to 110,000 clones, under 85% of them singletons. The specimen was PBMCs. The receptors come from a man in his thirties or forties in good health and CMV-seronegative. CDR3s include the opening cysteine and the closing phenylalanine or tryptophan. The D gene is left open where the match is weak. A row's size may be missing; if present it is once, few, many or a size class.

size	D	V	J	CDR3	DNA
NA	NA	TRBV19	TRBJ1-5	CASSTRAQGSQPQHF	TGTGCCAGTAGTACGAGAGCACAGGGTTCTCAGCCCCAGCATTTT
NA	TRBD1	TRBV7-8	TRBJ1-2	CASSLLRGQGGYTF	TGTGCCAGCAGCTTACTCAGGGGGCAGGGTGGCTACACCTTC
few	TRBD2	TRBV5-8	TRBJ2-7	CASSLGSGAGYYEQYF	TGTGCCAGCAGCTTGGGTAGCGGGGCTGGTTACTACGAGCAGTACTTC
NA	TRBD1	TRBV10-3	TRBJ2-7	CAISSGTGNEQYF	TGTGCCATCAGTTCCGGGACAGGGAACGAGCAGTACTTC
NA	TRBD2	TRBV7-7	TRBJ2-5	CASSQRGQAAAETQYF	TGTGCCAGCAGCCAGCGGGGGCAGGCCGCCGCAGAGACCCAGTACTTC
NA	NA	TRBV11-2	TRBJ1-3	CASSLTGSGNTIYF	TGTGCCAGCAGCCTTACAGGTTCTGGAAACACCATATATTTT
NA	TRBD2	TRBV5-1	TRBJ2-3	CASSRTSPDTQYF	TGCGCCAGCAGTCGGACTAGCCCCGATACGCAGTATTTT
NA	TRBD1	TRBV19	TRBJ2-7	CASSNTGGDEQYF	TGTGCCAGTAGTAATACAGGGGGCGACGAGCAGTACTTC
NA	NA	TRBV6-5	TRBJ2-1	CASGSPRYNEQFF	TGTGCCAGCGGGTCTCCGAGGTACAATGAGCAGTTCTTC
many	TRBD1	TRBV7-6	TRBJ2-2	CASSFQGDPGELFF	TGTGCCAGCAGCTTTCAGGGGGACCCCGGGGAGCTGTTTTTT
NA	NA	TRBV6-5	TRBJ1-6	CASSLDSESPLHF	TGTGCCAGCAGCCTGGACTCAGAGTCACCCCTCCACTTT
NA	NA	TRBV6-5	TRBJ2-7	CASRTGNYEQYF	TGTGCCAGCCGCACAGGGAACTACGAGCAGTACTTC
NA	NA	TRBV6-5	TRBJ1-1	CASSYNTKWPEAFF	TGTGCCAGCAGTTACAATACGAAGTGGCCTGAAGCTTTCTTT
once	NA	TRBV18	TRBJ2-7	CASSIRGSGGFSYEQYF	TGTGCCAGCTCCATCCGTGGCAGTGGCGGGTTCTCCTACGAGCAGTACTTC
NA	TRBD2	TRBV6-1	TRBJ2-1	CASSKGLAGTGEGEQFF	TGTGCCAGCAGTAAAGGACTAGCGGGGACTGGGGAGGGTGAGCAGTTCTTC
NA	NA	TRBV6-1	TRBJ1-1	CASWDTMNTEAFF	TGTGCCAGCTGGGACACTATGAACACTGAAGCTTTCTTT
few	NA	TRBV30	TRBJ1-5	CAWSVPGVGDQPQHF	TGTGCCTGGAGTGTACCGGGGGTTGGGGATCAGCCCCAGCATTTT
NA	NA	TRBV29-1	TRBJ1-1	CSVEVTAPAGAFF	TGCAGCGTTGAAGTCACGGCCCCGGCGGGAGCTTTCTTT
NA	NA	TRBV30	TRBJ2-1	CAWSVGSGEQFF	TGTGCCTGGAGTGTAGGTAGCGGTGAGCAGTTCTTC
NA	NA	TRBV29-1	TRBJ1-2	CSVDEKGLNYGYTF	TGCAGCGTTGATGAGAAGGGGCTCAACTATGGCTACACCTTC
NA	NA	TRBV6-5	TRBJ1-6	CASSFTNRLFNSPLHF	TGTGCCAGCAGTTTCACCAACAGGCTATTTAATTCACCCCTCCACTTT
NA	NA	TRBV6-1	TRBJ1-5	CAGGFDQPQHF	TGTGCTGGAGGGTTCGATCAGCCCCAGCATTTT
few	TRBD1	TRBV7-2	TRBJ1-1	CASSPGQASTEAFF	TGTGCCAGCAGCCCGGGACAGGCATCAACTGAAGCTTTCTTT
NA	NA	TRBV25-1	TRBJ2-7	CASSSVGRGSLLEQYF	TGTGCCAGCAGTTCCGTGGGAAGGGGTTCCCTCCTCGAGCAGTACTTC
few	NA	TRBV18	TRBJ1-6	CASSPEPDSPLHF	TGTGCCAGCTCACCAGAACCGGATTCACCCCTCCACTTT
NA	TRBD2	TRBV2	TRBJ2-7	CASRSPSGPPYEQYF	TGTGCCTCCCGGAGCCCTAGCGGGCCCCCCTACGAGCAGTACTTC
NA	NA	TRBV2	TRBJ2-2	CASSAGRVTGELFF	TGTGCCAGCAGTGCCGGCAGGGTCACCGGGGAGCTGTTTTTT
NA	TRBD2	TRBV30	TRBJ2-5	CAWSPIGTSWETQYF	TGTGCCTGGAGTCCCATCGGGACTAGCTGGGAGACCCAGTACTTC
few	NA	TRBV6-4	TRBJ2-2	CASSPAGTPNTGELFF	TGTGCCAGCAGTCCTGCCGGGACACCTAACACCGGGGAGCTGTTTTTT
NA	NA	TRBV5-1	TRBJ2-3	CASSQLPGDTQYF	TGCGCCAGCAGTCAACTCCCGGGGGATACGCAGTATTTT
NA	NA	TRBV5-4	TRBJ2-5	CASSSGGFQTQYF	TGTGCCAGCAGCTCTGGCGGCTTCCAGACCCAGTACTTC
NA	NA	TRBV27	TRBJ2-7	CASRSQGQQYF	TGTGCCAGCAGATCCCAGGGTCAGCAGTACTTC
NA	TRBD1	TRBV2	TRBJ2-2	CASSVRTGNTGELFF	TGTGCCAGCAGTGTAAGGACAGGGAACACCGGGGAGCTGTTTTTT